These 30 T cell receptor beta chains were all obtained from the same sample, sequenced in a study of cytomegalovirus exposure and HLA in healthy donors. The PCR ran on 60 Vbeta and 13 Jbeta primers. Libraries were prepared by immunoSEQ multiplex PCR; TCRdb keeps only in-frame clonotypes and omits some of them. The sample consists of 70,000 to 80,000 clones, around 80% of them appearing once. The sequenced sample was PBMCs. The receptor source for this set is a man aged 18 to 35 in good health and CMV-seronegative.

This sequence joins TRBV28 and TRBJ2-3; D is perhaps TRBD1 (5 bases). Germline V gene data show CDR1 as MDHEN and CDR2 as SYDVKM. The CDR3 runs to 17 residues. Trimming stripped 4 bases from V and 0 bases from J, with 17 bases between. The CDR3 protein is CASSSRAPTASTDTQYF. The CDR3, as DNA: TGTGCCAGCAGTTCCCGAGCCCCGACAGCTAGCACAGATACGCAGTATTTT.

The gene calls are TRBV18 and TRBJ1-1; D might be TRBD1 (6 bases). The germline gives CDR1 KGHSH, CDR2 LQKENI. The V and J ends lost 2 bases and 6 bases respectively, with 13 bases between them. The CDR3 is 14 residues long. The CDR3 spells CASSPSDRLAEAFF. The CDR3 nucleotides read TGTGCCAGCTCACCATCGGACAGATTGGCTGAAGCTTTCTTT.

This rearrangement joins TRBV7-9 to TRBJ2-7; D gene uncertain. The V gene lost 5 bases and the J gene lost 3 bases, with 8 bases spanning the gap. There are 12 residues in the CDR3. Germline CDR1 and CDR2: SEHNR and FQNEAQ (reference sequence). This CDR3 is CASSAMNYEQYF. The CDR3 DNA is TGTGCCAGCAGCGCGATGAACTACGAGCAGTACTTC.

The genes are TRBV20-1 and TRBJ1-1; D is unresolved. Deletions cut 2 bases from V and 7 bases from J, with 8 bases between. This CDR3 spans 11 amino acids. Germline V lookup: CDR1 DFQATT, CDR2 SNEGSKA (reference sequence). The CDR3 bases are TGCAGTGCTAGATTCCGGGGTGAAGCTTTCTTT. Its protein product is CSARFRGEAFF.

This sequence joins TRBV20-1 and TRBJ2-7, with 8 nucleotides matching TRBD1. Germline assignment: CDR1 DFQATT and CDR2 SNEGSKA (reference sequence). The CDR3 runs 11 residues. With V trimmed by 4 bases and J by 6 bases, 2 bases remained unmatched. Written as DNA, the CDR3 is TGCAGTGCTATGGACAGGGCCGAGCAGTACTTC. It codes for CSAMDRAEQYF.

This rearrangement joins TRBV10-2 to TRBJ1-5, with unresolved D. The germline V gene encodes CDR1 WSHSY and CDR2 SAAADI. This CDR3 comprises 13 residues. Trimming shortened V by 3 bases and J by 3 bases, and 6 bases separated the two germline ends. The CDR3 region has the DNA TGCGCCAGCAGTGATATAGACAATCAGCCCCAGCATTTT. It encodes CASSDIDNQPQHF.

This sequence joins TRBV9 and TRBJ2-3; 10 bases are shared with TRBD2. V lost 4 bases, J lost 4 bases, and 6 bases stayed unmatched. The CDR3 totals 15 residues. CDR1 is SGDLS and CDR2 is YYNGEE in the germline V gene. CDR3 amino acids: CASSLLAGDSDTQYF. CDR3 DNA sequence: TGTGCCAGCAGCCTTCTAGCGGGAGACTCAGATACGCAGTATTTT.

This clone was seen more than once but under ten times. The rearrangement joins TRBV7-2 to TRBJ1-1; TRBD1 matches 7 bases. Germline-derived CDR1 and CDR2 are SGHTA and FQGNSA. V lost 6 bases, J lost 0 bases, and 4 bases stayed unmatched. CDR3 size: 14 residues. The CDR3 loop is CASSRTGLNTEAFF. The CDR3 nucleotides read TGTGCCAGCAGTCGGACAGGACTGAACACTGAAGCTTTCTTT.

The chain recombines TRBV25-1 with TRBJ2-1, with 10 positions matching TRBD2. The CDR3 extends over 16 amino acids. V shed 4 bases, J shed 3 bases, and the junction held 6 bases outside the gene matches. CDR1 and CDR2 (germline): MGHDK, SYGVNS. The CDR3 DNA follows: TGTGCCAGCAGTGTCTCCGGGACTAGCGACTACAATGAGCAGTTCTTC. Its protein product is CASSVSGTSDYNEQFF.

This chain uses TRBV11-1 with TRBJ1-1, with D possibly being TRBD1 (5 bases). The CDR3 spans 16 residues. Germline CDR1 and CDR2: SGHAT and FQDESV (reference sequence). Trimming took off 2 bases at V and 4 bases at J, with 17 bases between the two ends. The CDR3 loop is CASSLRVTGRGTEAFF. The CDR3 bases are TGTGCCAGCAGCTTAAGAGTTACCGGGAGGGGCACTGAAGCTTTCTTT.

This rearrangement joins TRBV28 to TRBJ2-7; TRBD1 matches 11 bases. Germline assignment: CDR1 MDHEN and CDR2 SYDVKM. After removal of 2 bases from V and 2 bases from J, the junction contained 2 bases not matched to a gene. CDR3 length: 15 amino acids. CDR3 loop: CASSLPGQGAYEQYF. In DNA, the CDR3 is TGTGCCAGCAGTTTACCGGGACAGGGGGCCTACGAGCAGTACTTC.

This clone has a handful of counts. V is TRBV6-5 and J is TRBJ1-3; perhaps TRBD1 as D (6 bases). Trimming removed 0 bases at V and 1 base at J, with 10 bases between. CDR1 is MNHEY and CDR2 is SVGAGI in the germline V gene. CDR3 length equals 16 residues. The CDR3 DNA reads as TGTGCCAGCAGTTACTCGTCGCAGGGGTCTGGAAACACCATATATTTT. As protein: CASSYSSQGSGNTIYF.

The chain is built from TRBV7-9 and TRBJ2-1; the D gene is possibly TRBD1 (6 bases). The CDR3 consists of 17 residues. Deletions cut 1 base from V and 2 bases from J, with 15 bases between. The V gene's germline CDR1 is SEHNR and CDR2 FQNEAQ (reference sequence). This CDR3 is CASSLGRGFGTYNEQFF. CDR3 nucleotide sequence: TGTGCCAGCAGCTTAGGAAGGGGGTTCGGCACCTACAATGAGCAGTTCTTC.

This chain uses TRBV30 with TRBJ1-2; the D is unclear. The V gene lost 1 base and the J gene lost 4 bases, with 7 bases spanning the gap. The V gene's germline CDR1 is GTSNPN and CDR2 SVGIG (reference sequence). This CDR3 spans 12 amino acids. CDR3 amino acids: CAWSGQIYGYTF. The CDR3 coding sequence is TGTGCCTGGAGTGGTCAGATCTATGGCTACACCTTC.

The CDR3 DNA reads as TGTGCCAGCAGTGAGGGAGGCCCTTACGAGCAGTACTTC. Translated, it gives CASSEGGPYEQYF. This chain uses TRBV6-5 with TRBJ2-7; D possibly corresponds to TRBD2 (6 bases). The CDR3 has 13 residues. V lost 5 bases, J lost 4 bases, and 12 bases lay in between. From germline, CDR1 is MNHEY and CDR2 SVGAGI.

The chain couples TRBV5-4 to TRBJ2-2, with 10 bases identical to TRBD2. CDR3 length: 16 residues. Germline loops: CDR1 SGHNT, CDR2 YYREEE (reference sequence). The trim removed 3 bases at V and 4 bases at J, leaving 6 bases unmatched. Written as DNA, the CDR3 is TGTGCCAGCAGCTCAGCGGGGGGGCCAATCACCGGGGAGCTGTTTTTT. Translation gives CASSSAGGPITGELFF.

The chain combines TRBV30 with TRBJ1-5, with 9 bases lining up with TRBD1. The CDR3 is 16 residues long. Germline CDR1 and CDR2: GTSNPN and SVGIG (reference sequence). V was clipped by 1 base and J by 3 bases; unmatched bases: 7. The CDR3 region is CAWSAGDRGINQPQHF. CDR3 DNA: TGTGCCTGGAGTGCCGGTGACAGGGGGATCAATCAGCCCCAGCATTTT.

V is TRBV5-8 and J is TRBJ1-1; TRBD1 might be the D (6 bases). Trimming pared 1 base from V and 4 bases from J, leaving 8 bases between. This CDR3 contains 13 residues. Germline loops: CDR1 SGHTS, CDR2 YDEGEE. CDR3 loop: CASSLRGSTEAFF. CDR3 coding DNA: TGTGCCAGCAGCTTGAGGGGGAGCACTGAAGCTTTCTTT.

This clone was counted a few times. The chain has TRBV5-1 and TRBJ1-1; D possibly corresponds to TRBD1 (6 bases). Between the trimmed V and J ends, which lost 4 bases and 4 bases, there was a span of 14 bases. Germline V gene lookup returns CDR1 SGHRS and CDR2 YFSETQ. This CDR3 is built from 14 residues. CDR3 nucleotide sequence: TGCGCCAGCAGCCTGACAGGCCTCCCCACTGAAGCTTTCTTT. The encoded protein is CASSLTGLPTEAFF.

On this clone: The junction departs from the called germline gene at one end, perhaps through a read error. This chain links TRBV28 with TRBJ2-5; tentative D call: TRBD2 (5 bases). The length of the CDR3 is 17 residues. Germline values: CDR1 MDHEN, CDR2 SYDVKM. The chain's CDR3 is CDSRTADGTEYQETQYF. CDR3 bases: TGTGACAGCAGAACAGCGGATGGCACAGAGTACCAAGAGACCCAGTACTTC.

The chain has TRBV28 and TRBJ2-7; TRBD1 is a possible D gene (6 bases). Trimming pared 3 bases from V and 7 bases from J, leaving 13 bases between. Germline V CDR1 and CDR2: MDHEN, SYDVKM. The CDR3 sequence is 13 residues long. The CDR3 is CASSFSRGMEQYF. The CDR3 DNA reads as TGTGCCAGCAGTTTCTCCAGGGGAATGGAGCAGTACTTC.

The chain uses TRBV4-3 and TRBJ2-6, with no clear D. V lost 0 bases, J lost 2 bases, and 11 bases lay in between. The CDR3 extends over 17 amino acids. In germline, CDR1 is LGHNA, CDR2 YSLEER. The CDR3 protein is CASSQESGGAGANVLTF. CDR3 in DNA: TGCGCCAGCAGCCAAGAATCGGGTGGTGCTGGGGCCAACGTCCTGACTTTC.

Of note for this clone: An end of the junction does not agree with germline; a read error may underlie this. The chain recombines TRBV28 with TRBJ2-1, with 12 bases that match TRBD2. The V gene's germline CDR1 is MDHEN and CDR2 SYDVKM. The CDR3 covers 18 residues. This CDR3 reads CAISFGTSGPEGNNEQFF. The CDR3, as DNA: TGTGCCATCAGTTTTGGGACTAGCGGGCCAGAGGGGAACAATGAGCAGTTCTTC.

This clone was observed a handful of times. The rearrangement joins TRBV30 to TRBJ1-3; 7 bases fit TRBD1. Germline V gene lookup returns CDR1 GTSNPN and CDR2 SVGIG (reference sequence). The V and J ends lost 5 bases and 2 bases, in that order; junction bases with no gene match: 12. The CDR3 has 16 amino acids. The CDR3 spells CAWYRDRGRPGNTIYF. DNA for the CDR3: TGTGCCTGGTACCGGGACAGAGGACGACCTGGAAACACCATATATTTT.

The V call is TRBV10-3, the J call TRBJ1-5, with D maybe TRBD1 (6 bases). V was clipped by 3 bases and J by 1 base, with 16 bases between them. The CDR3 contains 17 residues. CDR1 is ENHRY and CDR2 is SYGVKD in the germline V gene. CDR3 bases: TGTGCCATCAGTGAAGCAGGGGCAACTACCAGCAATCAGCCCCAGCATTTT. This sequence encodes CAISEAGATTSNQPQHF.

This CDR3 is CATSRVGETQYF. CDR3 DNA: TGTGCCACCAGCAGAGTCGGGGAGACCCAGTACTTC. The chain is built from TRBV15 and TRBJ2-5; D gene ambiguous. The V end lost 1 base, the J end lost 5 bases, and 5 bases lay between the germline ends. This CDR3 contains 12 residues. Germline CDR1 LNHNV, CDR2 YYDKDF (reference sequence).

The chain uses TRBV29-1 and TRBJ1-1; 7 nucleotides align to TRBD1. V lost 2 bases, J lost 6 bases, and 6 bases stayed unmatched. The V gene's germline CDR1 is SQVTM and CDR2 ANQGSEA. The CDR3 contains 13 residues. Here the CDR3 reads CSVESGTAPEAFF. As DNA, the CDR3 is TGCAGCGTTGAATCCGGGACAGCCCCTGAAGCTTTCTTT. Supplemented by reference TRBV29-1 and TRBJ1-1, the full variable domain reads SAVISQKPSRDICQRGTSLTIQCQVDSQVTMMFWYRQQPGQSLTLIATANQGSEATYESGFVIDKFPISRPNLTFSTLTVSNMSPEDSSIYLCSVESGTAPEAFFGQGTRLTVV.

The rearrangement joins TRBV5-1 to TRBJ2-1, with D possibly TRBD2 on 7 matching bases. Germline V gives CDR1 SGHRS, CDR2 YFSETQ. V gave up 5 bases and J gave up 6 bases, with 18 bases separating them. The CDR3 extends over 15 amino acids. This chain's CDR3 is CASSSQGGRGNEQFF. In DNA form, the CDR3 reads TGCGCCAGCAGTTCCCAAGGGGGGAGGGGCAATGAGCAGTTCTTC. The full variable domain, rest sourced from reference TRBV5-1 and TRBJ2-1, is KAGVTQTPRYLIKTRGQQVTLSCSPISGHRSVSWYQQTPGQGLQFLFEYFSETQRNKGNFPGRFSGRQFSNSRSEMNVSTLELGDSALYLCASSSQGGRGNEQFFGPGTRLTVL.

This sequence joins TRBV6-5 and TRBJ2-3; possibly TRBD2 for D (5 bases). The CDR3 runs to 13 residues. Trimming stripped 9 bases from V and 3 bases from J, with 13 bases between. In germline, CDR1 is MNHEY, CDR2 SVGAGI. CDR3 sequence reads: CASHLPGTDTQYF. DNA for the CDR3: TGTGCCAGTCATCTTCCGGGAACAGATACGCAGTATTTT.

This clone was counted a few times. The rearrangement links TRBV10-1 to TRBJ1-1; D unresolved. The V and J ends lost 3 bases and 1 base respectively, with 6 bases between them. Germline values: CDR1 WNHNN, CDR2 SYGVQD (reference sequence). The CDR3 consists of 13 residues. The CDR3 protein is CASSESGNTEAFF. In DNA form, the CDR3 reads TGCGCCAGCAGTGAATCGGGGAACACTGAAGCTTTCTTT.